The rows below give T cell receptor beta chains drawn from one sample of a study of blood T cell repertoires in COVID-19. Method: immunoSEQ multiplex PCR; TCRdb's copy keeps in-frame clones and lacks some. The sample comprises roughly 250,000 clones, roughly 85% of which are singletons, and approximately 1.9% rests with the top ten. The specimen was PBMCs or T cells enriched from blood (not recorded which). The receptors here all came from a woman aged 50 to 60 who had recovered from COVID-19. CDR3s include the opening cysteine and the closing phenylalanine or tryptophan. The order of the fields is CDR3 DNA, CDR3 protein, D gene, clone size, J gene, V gene. D genes are given only for firm matches. A row's size may be missing; if present it is once, few, many or a size class.

DNA: TGTGCCAGCAGTGAAGCATGGGGGGAGGGGTTCACTGAAGCTTTCTTT
CDR3: CASSEAWGEGFTEAFF
D: NA
size: NA
J: TRBJ1-1
V: TRBV2

DNA: TGTGCCAGCAGTCCCCGAGGGAGTCTAAATGAGCAGTTCTTC
CDR3: CASSPRGSLNEQFF
D: NA
size: NA
J: TRBJ2-1
V: TRBV25-1

DNA: TGTGCCAGCTCCCAGAGCGCACTAGCGGGATTCAATGAGCAGTTCTTC
CDR3: CASSQSALAGFNEQFF
D: TRBD2
size: NA
J: TRBJ2-1
V: TRBV18

DNA: TGTGCCAGCAGCCAAGGGGCGGCTAGCGGGAGTGCTGAGACCCAGTACTTC
CDR3: CASSQGAASGSAETQYF
D: TRBD2
size: NA
J: TRBJ2-5
V: TRBV4-2

DNA: TGTGCCAGCAGTTTAAGAGAAACGGGGAAAGCTTTCTTT
CDR3: CASSLRETGKAFF
D: NA
size: NA
J: TRBJ1-1
V: TRBV12-3/TRBV12-4

DNA: TGTGCCTCCGGTGGTCGGAACTATGGCTACACCTTC
CDR3: CASGGRNYGYTF
D: NA
size: NA
J: TRBJ1-2
V: TRBV19

DNA: TGTGCCAGCAGATACCCAGGGGAACATGGCTACACCTTC
CDR3: CASRYPGEHGYTF
D: NA
size: NA
J: TRBJ1-2
V: TRBV6-5

DNA: TGTGCCAGCAGCTCGCCGCATGGACGGACTCGTGACACCTTC
CDR3: CASSSPHGRTRDTF
D: NA
size: NA
J: TRBJ1-2
V: TRBV5-8

DNA: TGCGCCAGCAGCCCCCGGGAGGGTGACAATGAGCAGTTCTTC
CDR3: CASSPREGDNEQFF
D: TRBD2
size: NA
J: TRBJ2-1
V: TRBV4-1

DNA: TGCGCCAGCAGCCCCTACAGGGGTTTCCAAGAGACCCAGTACTTC
CDR3: CASSPYRGFQETQYF
D: TRBD1
size: NA
J: TRBJ2-5
V: TRBV4-1

DNA: TGTGCCAGCAGTGAAGTTGGGCAGGGAAGAGGTAGACTGTTTTTT
CDR3: CASSEVGQGRGRLFF
D: NA
size: NA
J: TRBJ1-4
V: TRBV6-1

DNA: TGTGCCAGTGTGGCGGGGACTAGCGGGAGGAACGAGCAGTACTTC
CDR3: CASVAGTSGRNEQYF
D: TRBD2
size: NA
J: TRBJ2-7
V: TRBV28

DNA: TGTGCCAGCAGCCCCGGGACAGGGTATGATGGCTACACCTTC
CDR3: CASSPGTGYDGYTF
D: TRBD1
size: NA
J: TRBJ1-2
V: TRBV5-5

DNA: TGTGCCACCAGTGATTCATCCGGCGGGGAGCTGTTTTTT
CDR3: CATSDSSGGELFF
D: NA
size: NA
J: TRBJ2-2
V: TRBV24-1

DNA: TGTGCCAGCAGCTTGCCCAGGGGGGCCACTGAAGCTTTCTTT
CDR3: CASSLPRGATEAFF
D: TRBD1
size: NA
J: TRBJ1-1
V: TRBV5-5

DNA: TGTGCCAGCAGCTATTGGGGACAGAACACCGGGGAGCTGTTTTTT
CDR3: CASSYWGQNTGELFF
D: NA
size: NA
J: TRBJ2-2
V: TRBV3-1/TRBV3-2

DNA: TGTGCCAGCAGTCTTCCCGGGACAGGGTTGAATGGCTACACCTTC
CDR3: CASSLPGTGLNGYTF
D: TRBD1
size: NA
J: TRBJ1-2
V: TRBV28

DNA: TGTGCCAGCAGTCAATCCCACCGGGCTGAAGCTTTCTTT
CDR3: CASSQSHRAEAFF
D: NA
size: NA
J: TRBJ1-1
V: TRBV2

DNA: TGCGCCAGCAGCCAAGGTCTACAGTATAGCAATCAGCCCCAGCATTTT
CDR3: CASSQGLQYSNQPQHF
D: NA
size: NA
J: TRBJ1-5
V: TRBV4-1

DNA: TGTGCCAGCAGCCTAAGTCATGCGGATGAGCAGTTCTTC
CDR3: CASSLSHADEQFF
D: NA
size: NA
J: TRBJ2-1
V: TRBV5-5

DNA: TGTGCCAGCAGTCGCACCGGCTGGGGCCCAGATACGCAGTATTTT
CDR3: CASSRTGWGPDTQYF
D: NA
size: NA
J: TRBJ2-3
V: TRBV27

DNA: TGTGCCAGCAGTTCTTTTGACAGGGGCGATTATAATTCACCCCTCCACTTT
CDR3: CASSSFDRGDYNSPLHF
D: TRBD1
size: NA
J: TRBJ1-6
V: TRBV27

DNA: TGTGCCAGCAGTTTATGGGGGAGGAGTGAAAAACTGTTTTTT
CDR3: CASSLWGRSEKLFF
D: NA
size: few
J: TRBJ1-4
V: TRBV28

DNA: TGTGCCAGCAGCCAAACGACAGGGAGCTATGGCTACACCTTC
CDR3: CASSQTTGSYGYTF
D: TRBD1
size: NA
J: TRBJ1-2
V: TRBV11-2

DNA: TGTGCCAGCAGTTTAGGTGTAGAGAGGGAAAAACTGTTTTTT
CDR3: CASSLGVEREKLFF
D: NA
size: NA
J: TRBJ1-4
V: TRBV28

DNA: TGTGCCAGCCAGGCGGGGTACGGGGCCGAGCAGTACTTC
CDR3: CASQAGYGAEQYF
D: NA
size: NA
J: TRBJ2-7
V: TRBV5-6

DNA: TGTGCCAGCAGTGGGCCTCGACAACTTAGGAACACTGAAGCTTTCTTT
CDR3: CASSGPRQLRNTEAFF
D: NA
size: once
J: TRBJ1-1
V: TRBV2

DNA: TGTGCCAGCAGCTTCGGACTAGCGGGAGATCTCGATACGCAGTATTTT
CDR3: CASSFGLAGDLDTQYF
D: TRBD2
size: NA
J: TRBJ2-3
V: TRBV5-5

DNA: TGTGCCAGCCTACCCCGACAGGGCCATCAGATGCCCCAGCATTTT
CDR3: CASLPRQGHQMPQHF
D: TRBD1
size: NA
J: TRBJ1-5
V: TRBV6-5

DNA: TGCGCCAGCAGCTTACCCCTAGCGGAAGCAACAGATACGCAGTATTTT
CDR3: CASSLPLAEATDTQYF
D: TRBD2
size: NA
J: TRBJ2-3
V: TRBV5-1

DNA: TGTGCCAGCAGCCGGGACAGAGACTATGGCTACACCTTC
CDR3: CASSRDRDYGYTF
D: TRBD1
size: NA
J: TRBJ1-2
V: TRBV14

DNA: TGCGCCAGCAGCTACGGACAGGGGCGAGGCTACACCTTC
CDR3: CASSYGQGRGYTF
D: TRBD1
size: NA
J: TRBJ1-2
V: TRBV5-1

DNA: TGTGCCAGCAGTTCCCCAGGGCAGAAGGACACTGAAGCTTTCTTT
CDR3: CASSSPGQKDTEAFF
D: NA
size: NA
J: TRBJ1-1
V: TRBV28

DNA: TGTGCCAGCAGTTCCCGCAGGGGAATCGGGTTCACTGAAGCTTTCTTT
CDR3: CASSSRRGIGFTEAFF
D: NA
size: NA
J: TRBJ1-1
V: TRBV28

DNA: TGTGCCAGCTCACCACTTTCTAGGGGGCCAAGCTCCTACGAGCAGTACTTC
CDR3: CASSPLSRGPSSYEQYF
D: TRBD1
size: once
J: TRBJ2-7
V: TRBV18

DNA: TGTGCCAGCAGCTTATACGAGACAGGGTCCTTTACCATATATTTT
CDR3: CASSLYETGSFTIYF
D: TRBD1
size: NA
J: TRBJ1-3
V: TRBV7-2

DNA: TGTGCCAGCAGCTGGAGCGGGGCATACAATGAGCAGTTCTTC
CDR3: CASSWSGAYNEQFF
D: TRBD2
size: NA
J: TRBJ2-1
V: TRBV5-5

DNA: TGTGCCAGCAGCTGGCAGCGGGAGGAGAACACCGGGGAGCTGTTTTTT
CDR3: CASSWQREENTGELFF
D: TRBD2
size: once
J: TRBJ2-2
V: TRBV7-8

DNA: TGTGCCAGCAGCTTAGAAAGGCCAGGTTCACCCCTCCACTTT
CDR3: CASSLERPGSPLHF
D: NA
size: NA
J: TRBJ1-6
V: TRBV7-8

DNA: TGTGCCAGCAGTTTAGCAGGGGCTTGGTACGAGCAGTACTTC
CDR3: CASSLAGAWYEQYF
D: NA
size: NA
J: TRBJ2-7
V: TRBV28

DNA: TGTGCCAGCAGTCAACAGGGGGCAGACTATGGCTACACCTTC
CDR3: CASSQQGADYGYTF
D: TRBD1
size: NA
J: TRBJ1-2
V: TRBV2

DNA: TGTGCCAGCAGCTTATCCCACACAGGGGGTTGGCATGAGCAGTTCTTC
CDR3: CASSLSHTGGWHEQFF
D: TRBD1
size: once
J: TRBJ2-1
V: TRBV11-2

DNA: TGTGCCAGCAGTCGTGAAAGACGGAGGACCTACGAGCAGTACTTC
CDR3: CASSRERRRTYEQYF
D: NA
size: NA
J: TRBJ2-7
V: TRBV6-5

DNA: TGTGCCAGCAGTGAAGGAGAGAATTATAGCAATCAGCCCCAGCATTTT
CDR3: CASSEGENYSNQPQHF
D: NA
size: NA
J: TRBJ1-5
V: TRBV6-1

DNA: TGTGCCAGCATTACCGGGGGACTTCGAGAGCAGTTCTTC
CDR3: CASITGGLREQFF
D: NA
size: NA
J: TRBJ2-1
V: TRBV12-3/TRBV12-4

DNA: TGTGCCAGCAGCGGATGGGGGGGCGCGGATGGCTACACCTTC
CDR3: CASSGWGGADGYTF
D: NA
size: NA
J: TRBJ1-2
V: TRBV25-1

DNA: TGTGCCAGCAGCTCGGGACAGAAGAATTCACCCCTCCACTTT
CDR3: CASSSGQKNSPLHF
D: TRBD1
size: NA
J: TRBJ1-6
V: TRBV5-6

DNA: TGCGCCAGCAGGACTAGCGGGAGTTACGAGCAGTACTTC
CDR3: CASRTSGSYEQYF
D: TRBD2
size: NA
J: TRBJ2-7
V: TRBV10-1

DNA: TGTGCCAGCAGCTTGACAGGGGTAAATGAAAAACTGTTTTTT
CDR3: CASSLTGVNEKLFF
D: TRBD1
size: NA
J: TRBJ1-4
V: TRBV28

DNA: TGCGCCAGCAGCTTGGCCGGGGGGTCATCGCCCCAGCATTTT
CDR3: CASSLAGGSSPQHF
D: NA
size: NA
J: TRBJ1-5
V: TRBV5-1

DNA: TGCAGTGCTAGAGACAGAGATACGCAGTATTTT
CDR3: CSARDRDTQYF
D: NA
size: NA
J: TRBJ2-3
V: TRBV20-1